This T cell receptor beta chain derives from a study of PD-1 blockade in classical Hodgkin lymphoma. Study-level background: With a 2-week interval, patients received intravenous nivolumab at 3 mg/kg. Study conclusions and caveats: By C4D1, CD4+ diversity increased significantly, especially in complete responders.

As concerns this clone: No antigen is known for it.

In germline, CDR1 is GTSNPN, CDR2 SVGIG (reference sequence). CDR3 length: 13 residues. Trimming cost V 5 bases and J 2 bases, with 10 bases left between them. Patients all relapsed after autologous stem cell transplantation, and there was variation in brentuximab vedotin exposure. Patients reached a best response of complete response, partial response or progressive disease. The assay was immunoSEQ multiplex PCR, and TCRdb's table has in-frame clones only and misses some. The profile shows roughly 25,000 clones, about 80% of them singletons. This sequence originates from a human donor with classical Hodgkin lymphoma. The gene calls are TRBV30 and TRBJ1-5; D is unclear. This specimen was peripheral blood mononuclear cells (PBMCs), taken at baseline. CDR3 in DNA: TGTGCCTGGGGACCTTCGGGCAATCAGCCCCAGCATTTT. Amino acids: CAWGPSGNQPQHF.